This T cell receptor (beta chain) came from a study of blood T cell repertoires in COVID-19. The overall study: T cells, B-cell-depleted T cells, or PBMCs supplied cDNA or gDNA.

Resolution of symptoms, clearance, or two negative PCRs was present in recovered Cohort 3 donors. Authors' analysis steps: Estimates of nucleated cell counts were drawn from the amplification of reference gene primers. Profiled with immunoSEQ multiplex PCR; TCRdb holds only in-frame clones, not every one. V and J calls and clone size follow that table, whereas D and trimming were derived from the DNA. Found here are around 130,000 clones, around nine tenths of them singletons; the top ten hold about 2.5%. Specimen: PBMCs or T cells enriched from blood (not recorded which). The sequence came from a woman aged 45-65 years who had recovered from COVID-19.

The chain's CDR3 is CASSTGGRQGNEKLFF. CDR3 in DNA: TGTGCCAGCAGCACCGGTGGCCGCCAGGGTAATGAAAAACTGTTTTTT. The V call is TRBV5-5, the J call TRBJ1-4; a possible D gene is TRBD1 (5 bases). V shed 4 bases and J shed 4 bases, with 17 bases lying between them. CDR1 and CDR2 from the germline V gene are SGHKS and YYEKEE (reference sequence). CDR3 length: 16 residues.